The clone carrying this T cell receptor beta chain was detected ten times or more. These data come from a study of T cells in Graves' hyperthyroidism and ophthalmopathy. Study background: Peripheral blood samples were taken at initial diagnosis, prior to any treatment.

Germline values: CDR1 MDHEN, CDR2 SYDVKM. This CDR3 region has 18 residues. Trimming stripped 5 bases from V and 0 bases from J, with 19 bases between. RNA transcripts served as the template for amplifying TCR beta CDR3 regions. HTBI primers drove first-round RT-PCR of the TCR CDR3. TCRdb used MiXCR to reprocess the multiplex PCR reads, holding one entry per CDR3 protein. The repertoire includes roughly 380,000 distinct CDR3 sequences, around 14% of them detected once, and approximately 10% sits in the top ten. The sequencing sample was made of blood. The clonotype originates from a woman aged 55 to 70 with Graves' hyperthyroidism. This chain connects TRBV28 to TRBJ2-2; D unclear. DNA for the CDR3: TGTGCCAGCAGTCCAATAAAAGCGCTTTTCGCGAACACCGGGGAGCTGTTTTTT. This codes for CASSPIKALFANTGELFF.